The text below deals with one TCR beta chain. Trimming took off 5 bases at V and 8 bases at J, with 12 bases between the two ends. Per germline, CDR1 MNHNY and CDR2 SVGAGI (reference sequence). This CDR3 is built from 13 residues. A second PCR, run for roughly 7 to 12 cycles, used a sample-barcoded 5' primer plus a J-beta primer mix. TCRdb reprocessed the 5' RACE reads with MiXCR, giving one entry per CDR3 protein. The sample has approximately 780,000 distinct CDR3 sequences, more than 25% seen once. Every sample gave at least 5.5 micrograms of total RNA when it was extracted. This entry is derived from a study of blood T cells in healthy people across ages. The sample was also linked to a second study, of T cells of mothers and their children.

The chain is built from TRBV6-6 and TRBJ1-4; D possibly corresponds to TRBD1 (5 bases). Sequencing was done on a sample of blood. This receptor was identified in a boy between 5 and 17 years old in good health. The CDR3 region has the DNA TGTGCCAGCAGTGCCCCACGGGGGGAAAAACTGTTTTTT. This translates into CASSAPRGEKLFF.